Sequencing of this TCR beta chain was carried out in a study of control samples from healthy donors and cancer patients. The assay was immunoSEQ multiplex PCR, and TCRdb's table has in-frame clones only and misses some. The table shows 120,000 or so clones, with around 92% occurring only once. V lost 0 bases, J lost 7 bases, and 9 bases stayed unmatched. Germline values: CDR1 SGDLS, CDR2 YYNGEE. The CDR3 contains 16 residues. This clone has only one observation. The clonotype comes from a man older than 75 with head and neck cancer. Sequencing was done on a sample of PBMCs. V gene TRBV9 combines with J gene TRBJ2-2, with 7 nucleotides matching TRBD2. The CDR3 nucleotides read TGTGCCAGCAGCGTAGGGGGAGGGAGAGCAAGCGGGGAGCTGTTTTTT. Residues: CASSVGGGRASGELFF. The full variable domain, rest sourced from reference TRBV9 and TRBJ2-2, is DSGVTQTPKHLITATGQRVTLRCSPRSGDLSVYWYQQSLDQGLQFLIQYYNGEERAKGNILERFSAQQFPDLHSELNLSSLELGDSALYFCASSVGGGRASGELFFGEGSRLTVL.